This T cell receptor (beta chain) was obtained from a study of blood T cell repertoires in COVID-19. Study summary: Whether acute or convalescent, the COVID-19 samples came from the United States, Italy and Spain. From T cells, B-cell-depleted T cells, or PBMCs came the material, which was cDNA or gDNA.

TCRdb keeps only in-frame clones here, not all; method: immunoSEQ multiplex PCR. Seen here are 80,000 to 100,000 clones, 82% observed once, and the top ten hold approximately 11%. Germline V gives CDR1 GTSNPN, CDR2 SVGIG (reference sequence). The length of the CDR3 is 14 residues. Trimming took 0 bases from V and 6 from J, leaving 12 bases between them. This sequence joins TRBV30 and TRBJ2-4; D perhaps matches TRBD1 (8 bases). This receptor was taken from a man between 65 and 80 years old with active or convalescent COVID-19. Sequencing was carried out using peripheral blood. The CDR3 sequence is CAWSVQGGGNIQYF. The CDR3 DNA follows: TGTGCCTGGAGTGTACAGGGGGGGGGAAACATTCAGTACTTC.